These 26 T cell receptor beta chains came from one sample sequenced in a study of T-cell memory formation after mild COVID-19. MiXCR, run by TCRdb on the 5' RACE reads, gives a single entry per CDR3 protein. The sample contains about 400,000 distinct CDR3 sequences, less than 25% of which appear only once. Sequencing was carried out using PBMCs or a T cell subset sorted from them (not recorded which). These receptors were obtained from an adult woman who had mild COVID-19 (a few samples of this study predate the infection). Cell type and time point are not known.

At least ten counts were recorded for this clonotype. CDR3 in amino acids: CASSLDRPGELFF. Here the CDR3 DNA reads TGTGCCAGCAGCTTAGACAGGCCCGGGGAGCTGTTTTTT. The chain has TRBV7-2 and TRBJ2-2; a weak D match, TRBD1 (5 bases). CDR1 and CDR2 (germline): SGHTA, FQGNSA. The CDR3 covers 13 residues. V lost 1 base to trimming and J lost 6 bases, with 6 bases between them.

CDR3 DNA: TGTGCCAGCAGCTCCGGACAGGGGTTTCATATCACGTCGGCGACCCAGTACTTC. It yields the protein CASSSGQGFHITSATQYF. V usage is TRBV7-9 and J usage is TRBJ2-5; TRBD1 aligns across 9 bases. The CDR3 extends over 18 amino acids. Germline V gene data show CDR1 as SEHNR and CDR2 as FQNEAQ (reference sequence). Trimming cost V 4 bases and J 7 bases; bases outside gene matches: 19.

This clonotype was found once. This chain connects TRBV4-1 to TRBJ1-2, with TRBD1 matching over 10 bases. CDR1 MGHRA and CDR2 YSYEKL come from the germline V gene. With 0 bases clipped from V and 8 bases from J, the junction kept 3 bases outside the gene matches. The CDR3 covers 14 residues. CDR3 region: CASSQEGTGVGYTF. CDR3 sequence (DNA): TGCGCCAGCAGCCAAGAAGGGACAGGGGTGGGCTACACCTTC.

This clonotype was recorded once. This chain links TRBV14 with TRBJ2-1; D possibly matches TRBD1 or TRBD2 (5 bases each). The CDR3 spans 16 residues. Germline V gene lookup returns CDR1 SGHDN and CDR2 FVKESK. V lost 5 bases to trimming and J lost 4 bases, with 18 bases between them. CDR3 bases: TGTGCCAGCAGCTCTAACCGGGGCTCAAGGTACAATGAGCAGTTCTTC. Translated: CASSSNRGSRYNEQFF.

This clonotype has just a few counts. This chain links TRBV6-2 or TRBV6-3 with TRBJ2-1, with 13 bases lining up with TRBD2. Germline V gene lookup returns CDR1 MNHEY and CDR2 SVGEGT. The CDR3 length is 15 residues. Germline trimming cut 7 bases from V and 2 bases from J; bases unmatched to any gene: 2. The CDR3 here is CASILAGGPYNEQFF. The DNA for the CDR3 is TGTGCCAGCATACTAGCGGGAGGGCCCTACAATGAGCAGTTCTTC.

The V and J genes are TRBV12-3 or TRBV12-4 and TRBJ2-6, with D unresolved. The CDR3 contains 15 residues. The germline V and J ends were trimmed by 5 bases and 0 bases, with 8 bases remaining between them. This CDR3 is CASSPHSSGANVLTF. The CDR3 DNA is TGTGCCAGCAGTCCCCACAGCTCTGGGGCCAACGTCCTGACTTTC.

The table lists this clonotype with many counts. The chain joins TRBV5-1 to TRBJ2-5; 12 nucleotides agree with TRBD1. Germline CDR1 and CDR2: SGHRS and YFSETQ. With V trimmed by 5 bases and J by 3 bases, 8 bases remained unmatched. The CDR3 runs to 16 residues. Here the CDR3 DNA reads TGCGCCAGCAGAAAGGGACAGGGGGCAGGGGAAGAGACCCAGTACTTC. This translates into CASRKGQGAGEETQYF.

This clonotype was seen a few times. The chain's CDR3 is CASSQSGHHSGANVLTF. The CDR3 DNA follows: TGTGCCAGCAGCCAATCCGGACACCACTCTGGGGCCAACGTCCTGACTTTC. This chain uses TRBV3-1 with TRBJ2-6; possibly TRBD1 for D (5 bases). Looked up from germline, CDR1 is LGHDT and CDR2 is YNNKEL (reference sequence). The V end was cut by 2 bases, the J end by 0 bases, with 11 bases between. CDR3 length: 17 amino acids.

The rearrangement joins TRBV7-3 to TRBJ2-3; D possibly corresponds to TRBD2 (6 bases). CDR3 length: 16 amino acids. V lost 1 base, J lost 3 bases, and 14 bases lay in between. The V gene's germline CDR1 is SGHTA and CDR2 FQGTGA. This CDR3 reads CASSLSGTSRTDTQYF. The CDR3 nucleotides read TGTGCCAGCAGCTTAAGCGGAACTAGCCGGACAGATACGCAGTATTTT.

This clonotype came up a few times. This chain links TRBV12-3 or TRBV12-4 with TRBJ2-5; no firm D call. This CDR3 region has 12 residues. The V gene lost 6 bases and the J gene lost 7 bases, with 12 bases spanning the gap. As DNA, the CDR3 is TGTGCCAGCAGCCTTTTCAAAGGGACCCAGTACTTC. Translation gives CASSLFKGTQYF.

This chain uses TRBV7-2 with TRBJ2-5, with 14 bases matching TRBD2. CDR3 length equals 18 residues. Germline V gives CDR1 SGHTA, CDR2 FQGNSA. V was pared by 1 base and J by 4 bases, with 8 bases of the junction left unmatched. CDR3 in amino acids: CASSLEGLAGVRGETQYF. DNA for the CDR3: TGTGCCAGCAGCTTAGAGGGACTAGCGGGAGTTAGAGGAGAGACCCAGTACTTC.

This clonotype showed up just a few times. The rearrangement joins TRBV20-1 to TRBJ2-1, with 8 bases that match TRBD2. The CDR3 contains 12 residues. Germline lookup yields CDR1 DFQATT and CDR2 SNEGSKA (reference sequence). CDR3 sequence: CGGSGAYNEQFF. DNA for the CDR3: TGCGGGGGTAGCGGGGCCTACAATGAGCAGTTCTTC.

There are a few counts of this clonotype. The J gene is TRBJ2-1, the V gene TRBV12-3 or TRBV12-4, with D tentatively TRBD2 (6 bases). V lost 2 bases and J 7 bases, leaving 15 bases between the germline ends. This CDR3 contains 15 residues. In nucleotides, the CDR3 is TGTGCCAGCAGTTTAACAGGAGCGGCGGGAAATGAGCAGTTCTTC. Protein: CASSLTGAAGNEQFF.

The V and J genes are TRBV4-3 and TRBJ2-1, with 9 bases lining up with TRBD1. Losses at the gene ends were 0 bases for V and 8 bases for J; bases not matched to a gene: 5. Germline V gene data show CDR1 as LGHNA and CDR2 as YSLEER. CDR3 length equals 15 residues. The CDR3 DNA reads as TGCGCCAGCAGCCAAGAGGGACAGGGTAAGGATGAGCAGTTCTTC. This gives the protein CASSQEGQGKDEQFF.

The CDR3 coding sequence is TGTGCCAGCTCACCACCGGTTAGGGCCCTGGGCACTGAAGCTTTCTTT. This gives the protein CASSPPVRALGTEAFF. This sequence joins TRBV18 and TRBJ1-1; D gene ambiguous. V lost 0 bases to trimming and J lost 4 bases, with 15 bases between them. The CDR3 spans 16 residues. In germline, CDR1 is KGHSH, CDR2 LQKENI.

The rearrangement joins TRBV12-3 or TRBV12-4 to TRBJ1-3; 8 positions agree with TRBD1. There are 16 residues in the CDR3. V was pared by 3 bases and J by 4 bases, with 8 bases of the junction left unmatched. The CDR3 nucleotides read TGTGCCAGCAGTTTCCGGGCAGGGGGCGTAGGAAACACCATATATTTT. Translated, it gives CASSFRAGGVGNTIYF.

The CDR3 nucleotides are TGCAGTGCCGCCCGAAGTTCGGGCAATCAGCCCCAGCATTTT. Amino acid sequence: CSAARSSGNQPQHF. V usage is TRBV20-1 and J usage is TRBJ1-5; no definite D call. Germline CDR1 is DFQATT and CDR2 is SNEGSKA (reference sequence). Trimming left V 6 bases short and J 2 bases short, with 14 bases between. The CDR3 consists of 14 residues.

This sequence joins TRBV5-1 and TRBJ2-3; 9 nucleotides align to TRBD1. V lost 0 bases and J lost 3; bases outside the gene matches: 8. This CDR3 comprises 17 residues. CDR1 and CDR2 (germline): SGHRS, YFSETQ. The CDR3 bases are TGCGCCAGCAGCTTGGGGGACAGGGTTGTTTGGACAGATACGCAGTATTTT. Residues: CASSLGDRVVWTDTQYF.

This clonotype has a handful of counts. V and J are TRBV3-1 and TRBJ2-1, with 11 positions matching TRBD2. Looked up from germline, CDR1 is LGHDT and CDR2 is YNNKEL (reference sequence). Trimming cost V 4 bases and J 7 bases; bases outside gene matches: 3. This CDR3 comprises 14 residues. Here the CDR3 DNA reads TGTGCCAGCAGCCGCCGACTAGCGGGGAATGAGCAGTTCTTC. This encodes CASSRRLAGNEQFF.

The rearrangement links TRBV20-1 to TRBJ1-1, with D tentatively TRBD1 (5 bases). This CDR3 has 13 residues. Deletions cut 6 bases from V and 1 base from J, with 12 bases between. Germline CDR1 is DFQATT and CDR2 is SNEGSKA (reference sequence). In DNA form, the CDR3 reads TGCAGTGCGAGTAGGGACTCGAACACTGAAGCTTTCTTT. Translated: CSASRDSNTEAFF.

A single count supports this clonotype. The rearrangement links TRBV6-6 to TRBJ1-2; D is possibly TRBD1 (6 bases). This CDR3 has 13 amino acids. V gave up 5 bases and J gave up 10 bases, with 17 bases separating them. CDR1 and CDR2 (germline): MNHNY, SVGAGI (reference sequence). The CDR3 DNA reads as TGTGCCAGCAGTCCGGGGGGGCCTAGGGACTACACCTTC. This translates into CASSPGGPRDYTF.

This clonotype has more than one count but fewer than ten. The chain recombines TRBV7-9 with TRBJ1-5; unclear D gene. The V end lost 1 base, the J end lost 4 bases, and 8 bases lay between the germline ends. This CDR3 is built from 14 residues. CDR1 is SEHNR, CDR2 FQNEAQ, per germline (reference sequence). The CDR3: CASSLGDGNQPQHF. Here the CDR3 DNA reads TGTGCCAGCAGCTTAGGCGACGGAAATCAGCCCCAGCATTTT.

This chain connects TRBV5-1 to TRBJ1-1; D unresolved. The CDR3 runs to 14 residues. Germline values: CDR1 SGHRS, CDR2 YFSETQ. V was pared by 0 bases and J by 1 base, with 7 bases between. CDR3 amino acids: CASSLGDSNTEAFF. CDR3 nucleotides: TGCGCCAGCAGCTTGGGGGATTCGAACACTGAAGCTTTCTTT.

This clonotype has more than one count but fewer than ten. The DNA of the CDR3 is TGCAGCGTTCTAAGGGACAGGGGGCTAATACCCCCCAAAGCTTTCTTT. This codes for CSVLRDRGLIPPKAFF. The gene calls are TRBV29-1 and TRBJ1-1; 12 bases align to TRBD1. The CDR3 loop spans 16 amino acids. Germline values: CDR1 SQVTM, CDR2 ANQGSEA. J gave up 9 bases and V 5 bases, and 16 bases lay outside the gene matches.

J is TRBJ1-1 and V is TRBV3-1, with D uncertain. Germline-derived CDR1 and CDR2 are LGHDT and YNNKEL (reference sequence). The length of the CDR3 is 12 residues. Deletions cut 2 bases from V and 6 bases from J, with 7 bases between. CDR3 sequence: CASSQRAAEAFF. As DNA, the CDR3 is TGTGCCAGCAGCCAAAGGGCGGCTGAAGCTTTCTTT. The entire variable domain, with the rest obtained from reference TRBV3-1 and TRBJ1-1, is as follows: DTAVSQTPKYLVTQMGNDKSIKCEQNLGHDTMYWYKQDSKKFLKIMFSYNNKELIINETVPNRFSPKSPDKAHLNLHINSLELGDSAVYFCASSQRAAEAFFGQGTRLTVV.

This clonotype was recorded a few times. This chain links TRBV18 with TRBJ2-3; D call uncertain. The CDR3 contains 14 residues. V was clipped by 2 bases and J by 0 bases, with 6 bases between them. The germline V gene encodes CDR1 KGHSH and CDR2 LQKENI. CDR3 DNA sequence: TGTGCCAGCTCACCAAGTCTGAGCACAGATACGCAGTATTTT. It specifies CASSPSLSTDTQYF.